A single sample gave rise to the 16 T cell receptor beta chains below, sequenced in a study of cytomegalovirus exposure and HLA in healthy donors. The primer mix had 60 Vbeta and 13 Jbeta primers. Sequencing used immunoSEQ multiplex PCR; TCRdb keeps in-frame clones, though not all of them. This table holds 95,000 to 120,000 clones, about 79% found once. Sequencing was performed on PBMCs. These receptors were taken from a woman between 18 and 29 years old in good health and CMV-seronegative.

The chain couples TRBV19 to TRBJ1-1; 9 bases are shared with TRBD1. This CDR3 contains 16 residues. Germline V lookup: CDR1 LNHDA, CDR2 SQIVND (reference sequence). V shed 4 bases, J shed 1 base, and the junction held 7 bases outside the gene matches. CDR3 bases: TGTGCCAGTAGTACTACAGGGGGCTGGGGGAACACTGAAGCTTTCTTT. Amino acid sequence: CASSTTGGWGNTEAFF.

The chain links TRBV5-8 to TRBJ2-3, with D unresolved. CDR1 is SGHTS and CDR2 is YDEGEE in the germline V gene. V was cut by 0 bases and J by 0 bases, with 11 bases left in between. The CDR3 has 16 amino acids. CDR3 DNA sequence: TGTGCCAGCAGCTTGGCGGTGACTCCTAGCACAGATACGCAGTATTTT. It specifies CASSLAVTPSTDTQYF.

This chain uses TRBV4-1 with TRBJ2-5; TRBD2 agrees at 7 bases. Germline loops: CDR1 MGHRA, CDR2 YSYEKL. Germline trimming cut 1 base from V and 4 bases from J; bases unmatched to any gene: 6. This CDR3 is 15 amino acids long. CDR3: CASSQVLSGGETQYF. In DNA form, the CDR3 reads TGCGCCAGCAGCCAAGTTCTCTCGGGGGGAGAGACCCAGTACTTC.

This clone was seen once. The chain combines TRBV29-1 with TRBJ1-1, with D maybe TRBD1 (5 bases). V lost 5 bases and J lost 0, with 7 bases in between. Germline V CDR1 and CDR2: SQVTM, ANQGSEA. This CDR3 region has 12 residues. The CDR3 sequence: CSVQQVNTEAFF. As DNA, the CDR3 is TGCAGCGTTCAACAGGTGAACACTGAAGCTTTCTTT. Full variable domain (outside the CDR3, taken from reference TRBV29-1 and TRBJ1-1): SAVISQKPSRDICQRGTSLTIQCQVDSQVTMMFWYRQQPGQSLTLIATANQGSEATYESGFVIDKFPISRPNLTFSTLTVSNMSPEDSSIYLCSVQQVNTEAFFGQGTRLTVV.

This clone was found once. The CDR3 region has the DNA TGTGCCAGCAGCTTAGTGGCGGTACCTGGTACGGCCCAGCATTTT. This gives the protein CASSLVAVPGTAQHF. The chain couples TRBV11-2 to TRBJ1-5; D not resolved. V lost 1 base and J lost 11, with 18 bases in between. CDR3 length equals 15 residues. The germline gives CDR1 SGHAT, CDR2 FQNNGV. The full variable domain, rest sourced from reference TRBV11-2 and TRBJ1-5, is EAGVAQSPRYKIIEKRQSVAFWCNPISGHATLYWYQQILGQGPKLLIQFQNNGVVDDSQLPKDRFSAERLKGVDSTLKIQPAKLEDSAVYLCASSLVAVPGTAQHFGDGTRLSIL.

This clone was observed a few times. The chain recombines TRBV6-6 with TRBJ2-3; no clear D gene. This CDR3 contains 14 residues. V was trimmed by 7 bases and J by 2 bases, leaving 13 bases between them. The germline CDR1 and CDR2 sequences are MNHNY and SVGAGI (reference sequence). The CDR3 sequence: CASTTPDSTDTQYF. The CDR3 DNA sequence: TGTGCCAGCACGACACCTGATTCCACAGATACGCAGTATTTT.

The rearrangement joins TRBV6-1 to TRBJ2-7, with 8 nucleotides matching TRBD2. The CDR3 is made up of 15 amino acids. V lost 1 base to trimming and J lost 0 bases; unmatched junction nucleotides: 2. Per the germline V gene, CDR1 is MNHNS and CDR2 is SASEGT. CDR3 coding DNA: TGTGCCAGCAGTGAAGAGCGGGGGATCTCCTACGAGCAGTACTTC. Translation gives CASSEERGISYEQYF.

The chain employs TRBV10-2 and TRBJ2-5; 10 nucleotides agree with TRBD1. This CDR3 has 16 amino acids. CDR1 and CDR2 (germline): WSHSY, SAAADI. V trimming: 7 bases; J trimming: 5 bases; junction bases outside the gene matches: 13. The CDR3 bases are TGCGCCAGCACTACCCGGGACAGGGGATCCAGGGAGACCCAGTACTTC. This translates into CASTTRDRGSRETQYF.

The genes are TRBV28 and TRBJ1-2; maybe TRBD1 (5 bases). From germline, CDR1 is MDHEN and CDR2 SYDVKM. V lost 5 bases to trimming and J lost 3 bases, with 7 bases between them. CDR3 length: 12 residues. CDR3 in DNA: TGTGCCAGCAGTCAGACAGACTATGGCTACACCTTC. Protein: CASSQTDYGYTF.

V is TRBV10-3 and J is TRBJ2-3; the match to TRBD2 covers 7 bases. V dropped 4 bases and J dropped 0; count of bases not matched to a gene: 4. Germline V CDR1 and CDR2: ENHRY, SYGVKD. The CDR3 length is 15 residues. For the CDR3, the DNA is TGTGCCATCAGTGGCCGGGGGGAGAGCACAGATACGCAGTATTTT. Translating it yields CAISGRGESTDTQYF.

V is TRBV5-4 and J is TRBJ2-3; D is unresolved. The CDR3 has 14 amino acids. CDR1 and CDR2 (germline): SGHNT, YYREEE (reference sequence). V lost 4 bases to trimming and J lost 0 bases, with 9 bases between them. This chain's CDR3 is CASSHPVSTDTQYF. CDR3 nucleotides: TGTGCCAGCAGCCATCCGGTTAGCACAGATACGCAGTATTTT.

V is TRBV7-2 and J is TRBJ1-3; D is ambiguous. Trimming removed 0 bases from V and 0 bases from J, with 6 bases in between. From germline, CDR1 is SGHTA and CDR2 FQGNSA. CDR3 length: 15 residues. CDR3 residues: CASSLAPYSGNTIYF. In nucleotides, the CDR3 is TGTGCCAGCAGCTTAGCGCCCTACTCTGGAAACACCATATATTTT.

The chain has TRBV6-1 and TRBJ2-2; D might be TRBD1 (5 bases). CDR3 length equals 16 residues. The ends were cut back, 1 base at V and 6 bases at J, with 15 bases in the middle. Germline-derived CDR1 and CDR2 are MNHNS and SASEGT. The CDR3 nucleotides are TGTGCCAGCAGTGAAGTGGGCGGCAGGGTGTCCGGGGAGCTGTTTTTT. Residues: CASSEVGGRVSGELFF.

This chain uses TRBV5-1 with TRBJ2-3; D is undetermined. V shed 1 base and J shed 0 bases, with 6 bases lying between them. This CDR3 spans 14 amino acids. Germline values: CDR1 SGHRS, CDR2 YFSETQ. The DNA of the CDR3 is TGCGCCAGCAGCTTGTTCCTGAGCACAGATACGCAGTATTTT. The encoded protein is CASSLFLSTDTQYF.

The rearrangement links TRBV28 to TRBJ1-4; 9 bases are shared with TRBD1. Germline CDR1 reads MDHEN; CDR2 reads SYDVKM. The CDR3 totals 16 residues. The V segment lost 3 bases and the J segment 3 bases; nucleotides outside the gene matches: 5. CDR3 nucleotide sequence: TGTGCCAGCAGTTTGGGACAGGGCATATCTAATGAAAAACTGTTTTTT. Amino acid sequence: CASSLGQGISNEKLFF.

CDR3 sequence: CASSGQTNTEAFF. The CDR3 DNA reads TGTGCCAGCAGTGGACAGACGAACACTGAAGCTTTCTTT. The chain links TRBV28 to TRBJ1-1, with D possibly TRBD1 on 6 matching bases. Trimming took off 5 bases at V and 1 base at J, with 8 bases between the two ends. Germline V gene lookup returns CDR1 MDHEN and CDR2 SYDVKM. The CDR3 runs to 13 residues.